The entry below describes one T cell receptor (beta chain). As yet, its antigen is unknown. The CDR3 is 17 residues long. The germline gives CDR1 GTSNPN, CDR2 SVGIG (reference sequence). The data belong to a study of T cells expressing NK-cell markers. Study as a whole: The study drew TCR beta repertoires from sorted CD3+CD56+NKG2C+, CD3+CD56+NKG2C- and CD3+CD56-NKG2C+ T cells. Seven sequenced donors out of eight were HCMV-seropositive, one seronegative. Findings of the study overall: In several donors, these clonotypes also led the CD3+CD56-NKG2C+ fraction. In 5 or 6 donors, dominant NKG2C+ clonotypes were roughly 1.0-7.0% of CD8+ T cells.

Using the 5' RACE reads, TCRdb records one entry per CDR3 protein without DNA. This sample contains about 380,000 distinct CDR3 sequences. The material sequenced was blood T cells: a sorted CD56 or NKG2C T cell subset, CD4+ or CD8+ T cells, or bulk PBMC T cells (not recorded which). This TCR was recovered from a man aged 18-70 years in good health. The chain uses TRBV30 and TRBJ2-2; TCRdb picks TRBD2, but there is no DNA to check that call. The CDR3 sequence: CAWRRLAGAANTGELFF.